This T cell receptor (beta chain) was sequenced during a study of CD8 T cells in Susac syndrome. With random hexamers, about 0.5 to 1 ug RNA was reverse transcribed. TCRdb fed the immunoSEQ multiplex PCR reads into MiXCR, producing one record per CDR3 protein. The table has around 180,000 distinct CDR3 sequences, 85% to 95% seen once. The length of the CDR3 is 16 residues. V was clipped by 3 bases and J by 5 bases; unmatched bases: 9. Germline CDR1 MGHDK, CDR2 SYGVNS. The study sequenced TCR beta in blood CD8+ and CD4+ T cells. In contrast to the negatively isolated CD8+ and CD4+ T cells, TEMRA cells were FACS-enriched.

This chain joins TRBV25-1 and TRBJ2-3; 9 positions match TRBD1. The sequenced material came from CD4+ T cells from PBMCs. The TCR originated in a human donor with multiple sclerosis. This CDR3 reads CASSEAGTGYLDTQYF. The CDR3 DNA reads as TGTGCCAGCAGTGAGGCCGGGACAGGGTACTTAGATACGCAGTATTTT.